The source of this T cell receptor beta chain is a study of T cells in Graves' hyperthyroidism and ophthalmopathy. Study-wide results and limits: It was a median approximately 6 months before onset that the model predicted ophthalmopathy.

This clonotype was seen only a few times. Its antigen remains unidentified. Regions amplified from RNA transcripts were the TCR beta CDR3 regions. The primer set for the first-round RT-PCR of the TCR CDR3 was HTBI. TCRdb redid the calling of the multiplex PCR reads with MiXCR, one entry per CDR3 protein. This sample carries more than 450,000 distinct CDR3 sequences, about 14% of them seen once, and the ten largest clones take 14%. Specimen: blood. This TCR was sampled from a woman aged 40 to 50 with Graves' hyperthyroidism.

The CDR3 bases are TGTGCCAGCAGCTTAGTGAGGACTAGCGGGAGTATAGATACGCAGTATTTT. This sequence encodes CASSLVRTSGSIDTQYF. The V gene is TRBV7-9, the J gene TRBJ2-3; 13 bases line up with TRBD2. Trimming cost V 1 base and J 5 bases; bases outside gene matches: 6. The germline V gene has CDR1 SEHNR and CDR2 FQNEAQ (reference sequence). The CDR3 loop spans 17 amino acids. Filled out from reference TRBV7-9 and TRBJ2-3, the complete variable domain reads DTGVSQNPRHKITKRGQNVTFRCDPISEHNRLYWYRQTLGQGPEFLTYFQNEAQLEKSRLLSDRFSAERPKGSFSTLEIQRTEQGDSAMYLCASSLVRTSGSIDTQYFGPGTRLTVL.